This is a list of T cell receptor beta chains from one sample in a study of shared T cell receptors in the human thymus. TCRdb's table, derived via immunoSEQ multiplex PCR, lists solely in-frame clones and lacks some. This table holds fewer than 700,000 clones, around 87% found once. These data also formed part of another study, on human thymus T cells.

What was sequenced was thymocytes. These receptors were obtained from a boy less than two years old with a congenital heart defect. CDR3s include the opening cysteine and the closing phenylalanine or tryptophan. The order of the fields is J gene, V gene, D gene, clone size, CDR3 protein, CDR3 DNA. D genes are given only for firm matches. Rows give clone size only sometimes, using once, few, many, or a class for an expanded clone.

>TRBJ1-1|TRBV5-1|NA|NA
CASSLAIGVVNTEAFF
TGCGCCAGCAGCTTGGCTATCGGGGTTGTCAACACTGAAGCTTTCTTT
>TRBJ1-1|TRBV9|TRBD1|NA
CASSPGTGAEAFF
TGTGCCAGCAGCCCCGGGACAGGGGCCGAAGCTTTCTTT
>TRBJ2-7|TRBV5-1|NA|NA
CASSLELWGPRWVSEQYF
TGCGCCAGCAGCTTGGAATTATGGGGCCCCAGGTGGGTGAGCGAGCAGTACTTC
>TRBJ1-5|TRBV11-2|TRBD1|NA
CASSLQGANQPQHF
TGTGCCAGCAGCTTACAGGGGGCGAATCAGCCCCAGCATTTT
>TRBJ1-2|TRBV12-5|NA|NA
CASGLGGEGYGYTF
TGTGCTAGTGGTTTGGGGGGGGAGGGCTATGGCTACACCTTC
>TRBJ2-7|TRBV10-1|NA|NA
CASSEFESYEQYF
TGCGCCAGCAGTGAGTTCGAGTCCTACGAGCAGTACTTC
>TRBJ1-1|TRBV18|NA|NA
CASSQQTHGGADTEAFF
TGTGCCAGCTCCCAACAAACCCACGGGGGTGCGGACACTGAAGCTTTCTTT
>TRBJ2-7|TRBV6-1|TRBD2|NA
CATLAGVYEQYF
TGTGCCACCTTAGCGGGGGTCTACGAGCAGTACTTC
>TRBJ2-1|TRBV11-2|TRBD2|NA
CASSPGCSGSSYNEQFF
TGTGCCAGCAGCCCAGGGTGTAGCGGGAGCTCCTACAATGAGCAGTTCTTC
>TRBJ2-7|TRBV28|TRBD1|NA
CASSISGTASEQYF
TGTGCCAGCAGTATCTCCGGGACAGCCAGCGAGCAGTACTTC
>TRBJ2-5|TRBV4-2|TRBD2|NA
CASSQDAFSASGPQETQYF
TGTGCCAGCAGCCAAGATGCTTTCTCGGCTAGCGGCCCCCAAGAGACCCAGTACTTC
>TRBJ1-5|TRBV5-1|TRBD1|NA
CASSRDRGRNQPQHF
TGCGCCAGCAGCCGAGACAGGGGGCGTAATCAGCCCCAGCATTTT
>TRBJ2-5|TRBV4-2|NA|NA
CASRPRTEETQYF
TGTGCCAGCAGACCTCGGACAGAAGAGACCCAGTACTTC
>TRBJ2-3|TRBV5-4|TRBD2|NA
CASSLVREGTDTQYF
TGTGCCAGCAGCTTGGTCCGGGAGGGCACAGATACGCAGTATTTT
>TRBJ2-3|TRBV5-1|NA|NA
CASSSPETEYPDTQYF
TGCGCCAGCAGCTCACCGGAGACAGAGTATCCAGATACGCAGTATTTT
>TRBJ2-2|TRBV21-1|NA|NA
CASSKIIPSGRSTGELFF
TGTGCCAGCAGCAAAATTATACCTAGCGGGAGGTCCACCGGGGAGCTGTTTTTT
>TRBJ2-7|TRBV7-9|TRBD1|few
CASSPRQGAHEQYF
TGTGCCAGCAGCCCCCGACAGGGTGCCCACGAGCAGTACTTC
>TRBJ2-7|TRBV7-2|TRBD2|NA
CASSRDSGRDHYEQYF
TGTGCCAGCAGCAGAGATAGCGGGAGGGACCACTACGAGCAGTACTTC
>TRBJ2-1|TRBV4-3|TRBD2|NA
CASSNGTSGRAYNEQFF
TGCGCCAGCAGCAATGGGACTAGCGGGAGGGCCTACAATGAGCAGTTCTTC
>TRBJ2-3|TRBV18|TRBD1|NA
CASSRTGTVDTQYF
TGTGCCAGCTCACGGACAGGGACCGTAGATACGCAGTATTTT
>TRBJ2-7|TRBV21-1|NA|NA
CASRGGPWDEQYF
TGTGCCAGCAGGGGGGGACCCTGGGACGAGCAGTACTTC
>TRBJ1-5|TRBV19|NA|once
CASSTPGARQPQHF
TGTGCCAGTAGTACCCCAGGGGCGAGACAGCCCCAGCATTTT
>TRBJ2-2|TRBV30|TRBD2|NA
CAWSPPGLVPGELFF
TGTGCCTGGAGTCCGCCCGGACTAGTCCCCGGGGAGCTGTTTTTT
>TRBJ2-7|TRBV30|NA|NA
CAWSTDSSYEQYF
TGTGCCTGGAGTACGGACAGCTCCTACGAGCAGTACTTC
>TRBJ2-3|TRBV18|NA|few
CASSPPRGRDTDTQYF
TGTGCCAGCTCACCACCGAGGGGGCGGGACACAGATACGCAGTATTTT
>TRBJ1-1|TRBV11-3|NA|NA
CASRGGGAEAFF
TGTGCCAGCAGGGGAGGGGGGGCTGAAGCTTTCTTT
>TRBJ2-7|TRBV11-1|TRBD1|NA
CASSLGDRSTYEQYF
TGTGCCAGCAGCTTGGGGGACAGGTCGACCTACGAGCAGTACTTC
>TRBJ2-3|TRBV11-3|NA|NA
CASSLEGPDTQYF
TGTGCCAGCAGCTTAGAGGGGCCCGATACGCAGTATTTT
>TRBJ2-4|TRBV28|NA|NA
CASSCSPRGQRKNIQYF
TGTGCCAGCAGTTGCTCCCCGCGGGGCCAGCGCAAAAACATTCAGTACTTC
>TRBJ2-1|TRBV9|NA|NA
CASSPGTGGNEQFF
TGTGCCAGCAGCCCAGGGACTGGTGGTAATGAGCAGTTCTTC
>TRBJ2-2|TRBV10-3|TRBD2|NA
CAISWTSGRPDTGELFF
TGTGCCATCAGCTGGACTAGCGGGAGGCCGGACACCGGGGAGCTGTTTTTT
>TRBJ2-1|TRBV4-3|TRBD2|NA
CASSQSRQREMYNEQFF
TGCGCCAGCAGCCAATCGAGGCAGCGGGAGATGTACAATGAGCAGTTCTTC
>TRBJ2-7|TRBV5-1|NA|NA
CASSPVGGSSYEQYF
TGCGCCAGCAGCCCGGTGGGTGGGAGCTCCTACGAGCAGTACTTC